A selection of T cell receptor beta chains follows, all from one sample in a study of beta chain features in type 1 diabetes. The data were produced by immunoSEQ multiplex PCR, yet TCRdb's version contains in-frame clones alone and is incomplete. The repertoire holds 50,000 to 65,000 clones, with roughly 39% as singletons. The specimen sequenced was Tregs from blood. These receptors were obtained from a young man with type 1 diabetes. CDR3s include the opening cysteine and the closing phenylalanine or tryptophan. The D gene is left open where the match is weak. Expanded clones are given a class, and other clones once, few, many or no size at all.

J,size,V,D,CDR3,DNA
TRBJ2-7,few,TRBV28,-,CASTQQAGGTYEQYF,TGTGCCAGCACCCAGCAGGCAGGGGGGACCTACGAGCAGTACTTC
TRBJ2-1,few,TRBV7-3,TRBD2,CASSPGLATYNEQFF,TGTGCCAGCAGCCCCGGACTAGCGACTTACAATGAGCAGTTCTTC
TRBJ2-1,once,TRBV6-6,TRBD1,CASSRTGQGTYNEQFF,TGTGCCAGCAGTCGGACGGGACAGGGAACCTACAATGAGCAGTTCTTC
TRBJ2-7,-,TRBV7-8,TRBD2,CASSLAGGYEQYF,TGTGCCAGCAGCTTGGCGGGAGGGTATGAGCAGTACTTC
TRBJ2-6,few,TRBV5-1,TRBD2,CASSLASGSSGANVLTF,TGCGCCAGCAGCTTGGCTAGCGGAAGCTCTGGGGCCAACGTCCTGACTTTC
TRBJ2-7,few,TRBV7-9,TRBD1,CASSQTGSEQYF,TGTGCCAGCAGCCAGACAGGGTCCGAGCAGTACTTC
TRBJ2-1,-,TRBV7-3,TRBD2,CASSPSPPAGGPNNEQFF,TGTGCCAGCAGCCCCAGTCCTCCGGCGGGAGGGCCCAACAATGAGCAGTTCTTC
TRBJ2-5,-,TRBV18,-,CASSPLAYSQETQYF,TGTGCCAGCTCACCCCTAGCGTATTCCCAAGAGACCCAGTACTTC
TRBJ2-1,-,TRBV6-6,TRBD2,CASSYGLAGYNEQFF,TGTGCCAGCAGTTACGGGCTAGCGGGATACAATGAGCAGTTCTTC
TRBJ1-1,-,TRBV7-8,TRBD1,CASSFGQDTEAFF,TGTGCCAGCAGCTTCGGACAGGACACTGAAGCTTTCTTT
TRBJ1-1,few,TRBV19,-,CASNKNTEAFF,TGTGCCAGTAATAAAAACACTGAAGCTTTCTTT
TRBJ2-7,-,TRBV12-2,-,CASRLLAGVFPTYEQYF,TGTGCAAGTCGCTTACTAGCGGGAGTTTTCCCAACCTACGAGCAGTACTTC
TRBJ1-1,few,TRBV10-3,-,CAISRDRDLNTEAFF,TGTGCCATCAGCCGGGACCGGGACTTGAACACTGAAGCTTTCTTT
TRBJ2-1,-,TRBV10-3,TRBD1,CAISEQGLGNEQFF,TGTGCCATCAGTGAACAGGGGCTAGGGAATGAGCAGTTCTTC
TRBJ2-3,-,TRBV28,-,CASSLGQSVGKDTQYF,TGTGCCAGCAGTTTAGGGCAGTCAGTGGGCAAAGATACGCAGTATTTT
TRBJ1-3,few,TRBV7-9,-,CASSLGATGNTIYF,TGTGCCAGCAGCTTAGGGGCAACTGGAAACACCATATATTTT
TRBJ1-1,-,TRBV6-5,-,CASSRPTAFEAFF,TGTGCCAGCAGCCGGCCGACAGCCTTTGAAGCTTTCTTT
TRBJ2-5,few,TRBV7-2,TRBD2,CASSLVAGGPVAGETQYF,TGTGCCAGCAGCTTAGTTGCGGGAGGGCCGGTGGCCGGGGAGACCCAGTACTTC
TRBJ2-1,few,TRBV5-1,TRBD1,CASSLSRGLWNEQFF,TGCGCCAGCAGCTTGAGCAGGGGGCTGTGGAATGAGCAGTTCTTC
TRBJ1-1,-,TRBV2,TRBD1,CASRGQGSTEAFF,TGTGCCAGCAGGGGACAGGGGAGCACTGAAGCTTTCTTT
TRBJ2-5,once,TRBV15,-,CATSRDLQEKETQYF,TGTGCCACCAGCAGAGATCTTCAGGAAAAAGAGACCCAGTACTTC
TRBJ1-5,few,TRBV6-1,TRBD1,CASRITGGRQPQHF,TGTGCCAGCAGGATAACAGGGGGCAGACAGCCCCAGCATTTT
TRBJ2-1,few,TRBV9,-,CASSVAGDIYNEQFF,TGTGCCAGCAGCGTAGCGGGAGATATCTACAATGAGCAGTTCTTC
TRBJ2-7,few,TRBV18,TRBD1,CASSPDRASYEQYF,TGTGCCAGCTCGCCGGACAGGGCGTCCTACGAGCAGTACTTC
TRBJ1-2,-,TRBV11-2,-,CASSRLLGGYTF,TGTGCCAGCAGCCGACTGCTTGGGGGCTACACCTTC
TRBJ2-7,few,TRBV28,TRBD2,CASSPDVGGEQYF,TGTGCCAGCAGCCCCGACGTCGGGGGGGAGCAGTACTTC
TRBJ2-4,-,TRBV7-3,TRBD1,CASSYRGSKNIQYF,TGTGCCAGCAGCTACAGGGGCTCCAAAAACATTCAGTACTTC
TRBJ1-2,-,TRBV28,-,CASSPTANYGYTF,TGTGCCAGCAGCCCCACGGCTAACTATGGCTACACCTTC
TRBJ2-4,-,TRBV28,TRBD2,CASSSASGTLAKNIQYF,TGTGCCAGCAGTTCGGCTAGCGGGACCCTAGCCAAAAACATTCAGTACTTC
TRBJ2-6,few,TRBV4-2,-,CASSQESRGANVLTF,TGTGCCAGCAGCCAAGAATCGAGAGGGGCCAACGTCCTGACTTTC
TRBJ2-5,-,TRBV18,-,CASSPLATDLQETQYF,TGTGCCAGCTCACCACTCGCGACAGACCTCCAAGAGACCCAGTACTTC
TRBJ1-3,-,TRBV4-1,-,CASSRGGVSGNTIYF,TGCGCCAGCAGCCGGGGGGGAGTCTCTGGAAACACCATATATTTT
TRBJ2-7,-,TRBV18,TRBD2,CASSPKTSGVYEQYF,TGTGCCAGCTCACCGAAAACTAGCGGAGTCTACGAGCAGTACTTC
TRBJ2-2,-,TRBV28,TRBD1,CASITIRGRGPTGELFF,TGTGCCAGCATCACTATTAGGGGGCGCGGCCCCACCGGGGAGCTGTTTTTT
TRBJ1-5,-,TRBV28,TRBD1,CASNTQGAGNQPQHF,TGTGCCAGCAACACACAGGGGGCTGGTAATCAGCCCCAGCATTTT
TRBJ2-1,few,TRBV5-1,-,CASSWGPNEQFF,TGCGCCAGCAGCTGGGGCCCCAATGAGCAGTTCTTC
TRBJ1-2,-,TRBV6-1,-,CASSEWPRGGRGYTF,TGTGCCAGCAGTGAATGGCCCCGGGGAGGGAGAGGCTACACCTTC
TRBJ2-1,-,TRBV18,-,CASSPTGDISYNEQFF,TGTGCCAGCTCACCAACCGGGGACATCTCCTACAATGAGCAGTTCTTC
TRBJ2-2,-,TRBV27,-,CASSMRGQSTGELFF,TGTGCCAGCAGTATGCGAGGACAGTCCACCGGGGAGCTGTTTTTT
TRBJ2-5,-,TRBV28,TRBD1,CASSLELGQGQETQYF,TGTGCCAGCAGTTTGGAGCTCGGACAGGGCCAAGAGACCCAGTACTTC
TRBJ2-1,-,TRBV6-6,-,CASSYSSVYNEQFF,TGTGCCAGCAGTTACTCTAGCGTTTACAATGAGCAGTTCTTC
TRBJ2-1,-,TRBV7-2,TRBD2,CASSNSGSQYNEQFF,TGTGCCAGCAGCAATAGCGGGAGTCAGTACAATGAGCAGTTCTTC
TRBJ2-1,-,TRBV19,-,CASSPYRYRELSEQFF,TGTGCCAGTAGTCCCTACCGATACCGGGAGCTTAGTGAGCAGTTCTTC
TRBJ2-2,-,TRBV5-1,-,CASSSASDPNTGELFF,TGCGCCAGCAGCTCCGCTAGCGATCCTAACACCGGGGAGCTGTTTTTT
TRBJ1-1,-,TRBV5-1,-,CASSGTSNTEAFF,TGCGCCAGCAGCGGGACTTCGAACACTGAAGCTTTCTTT
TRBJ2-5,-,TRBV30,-,CAWSVPGAVSETQYF,TGTGCCTGGAGTGTACCAGGGGCTGTCTCGGAGACCCAGTACTTC
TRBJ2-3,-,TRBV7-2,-,CASSLDGGGADTQYF,TGTGCCAGCAGCTTAGATGGGGGAGGAGCAGATACGCAGTATTTT
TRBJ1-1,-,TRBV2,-,CANKIGTWGMNTEAFF,TGTGCCAACAAGATCGGGACATGGGGGATGAACACTGAAGCTTTCTTT
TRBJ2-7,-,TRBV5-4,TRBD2,CASSSGGTSANYEQYF,TGTGCCAGCAGCTCTGGAGGGACTAGCGCAAACTACGAGCAGTACTTC
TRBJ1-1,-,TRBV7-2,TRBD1,CASSLTGELPFF,TGTGCCAGCAGCTTGACAGGGGAGTTACCTTTCTTT
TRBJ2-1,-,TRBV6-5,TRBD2,CASSSWTSGNNEQFF,TGTGCCAGCAGTTCCTGGACTAGCGGTAACAATGAGCAGTTCTTC
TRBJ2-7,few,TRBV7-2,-,CASSLAGISYEQYF,TGTGCCAGCAGCCTGGCGGGTATAAGCTACGAGCAGTACTTC
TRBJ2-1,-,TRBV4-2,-,CASSQDWVGREQFF,TGTGCCAGCAGCCAAGATTGGGTGGGGCGTGAGCAGTTCTTC
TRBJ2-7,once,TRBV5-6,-,CASSQSGTRYRLSYEQYF,TGTGCCAGCAGCCAGTCCGGGACACGGTACCGGCTCTCCTACGAGCAGTACTTC
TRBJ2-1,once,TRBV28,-,CASSLYYNEQFF,TGTGCCAGCAGTCTCTACTACAATGAGCAGTTCTTC